The 26 T cell receptor beta chains below all came from one sample that was sequenced in a study of blood T cell repertoires in COVID-19. Profiling relied on immunoSEQ multiplex PCR, and the TCRdb table lists in-frame clones only, not all of them. The table lists just over 300,000 clones, 90% of them singletons. Material: PBMCs or T cells enriched from blood (not recorded which). These receptors came from a woman aged 18-35 years with acute COVID-19.

The V gene is TRBV28, the J gene TRBJ1-5, with D hard to call. The V end was cut by 5 bases, the J end by 0 bases, with 8 bases between. The CDR3 contains 14 residues. Germline V gives CDR1 MDHEN, CDR2 SYDVKM. The CDR3 loop reads CASSIVHSNQPQHF. The CDR3 DNA follows: TGTGCCAGCAGTATAGTCCATAGCAATCAGCCCCAGCATTTT.

V usage is TRBV14 and J usage is TRBJ2-7; 7 bases align to TRBD2. The CDR3 totals 17 residues. V lost 0 bases and J lost 2; bases outside the gene matches: 10. Germline loops: CDR1 SGHDN, CDR2 FVKESK. CDR3 amino acids: CASSQDPWEGTTYEQYF. The DNA of the CDR3 is TGTGCCAGCAGCCAAGATCCTTGGGAGGGGACGACCTACGAGCAGTACTTC. Full variable domain (rest looked up from reference TRBV14 and TRBJ2-7): EAGVTQFPSHSVIEKGQTVTLRCDPISGHDNLYWYRRVMGKEIKFLLHFVKESKQDESGMPNNRFLAERTGGTYSTLKVQPAELEDSGVYFCASSQDPWEGTTYEQYFGPGTRLTVT.

The genes are TRBV7-9 and TRBJ2-1; D is unclear. The V and J ends lost 3 bases and 3 bases respectively, with 15 bases between them. The CDR3 runs 16 residues. The V gene's germline CDR1 is SEHNR and CDR2 FQNEAQ (reference sequence). CDR3 sequence: CASSLFTEAGYNEQFF. The CDR3 coding sequence is TGTGCCAGCAGCTTGTTCACGGAAGCAGGCTACAATGAGCAGTTCTTC.

The genes are TRBV19 and TRBJ1-1; the match to TRBD1 covers 9 bases. V lost 4 bases and J lost 2; bases outside the gene matches: 8. This CDR3 has 16 amino acids. Germline assignment: CDR1 LNHDA and CDR2 SQIVND (reference sequence). Written as DNA, the CDR3 is TGTGCCAGTAGTAACGGGCCGGGACAGGGAAACACTGAAGCTTTCTTT. Translating gives CASSNGPGQGNTEAFF.

The CDR3 is CASYEGATDTQYF. CDR3 DNA: TGTGCCAGCTATGAGGGGGCTACAGATACGCAGTATTTT. V and J are TRBV28 and TRBJ2-3; TRBD1 aligns across 7 bases. V shed 8 bases and J 3 bases; nucleotides not matched to a gene: 5. The CDR3 runs to 13 residues. CDR1 is MDHEN and CDR2 is SYDVKM in the germline V gene. The variable domain in full, completed from reference TRBV28 and TRBJ2-3, reads DVKVTQSSRYLVKRTGEKVFLECVQDMDHENMFWYRQDPGLGLRLIYFSYDVKMKEKGDIPEGYSVSREKKERFSLILESASTNQTSMYLCASYEGATDTQYFGPGTRLTVL.

This chain connects TRBV4-2 to TRBJ1-6; 11 positions agree with TRBD1. Germline V lookup: CDR1 LGHNA, CDR2 YNFKEQ. With 0 bases clipped from V and 9 bases from J, the junction kept 7 bases outside the gene matches. The CDR3 runs 17 residues. The CDR3 sequence: CASSQDRGTGGFSPLHF. CDR3 in DNA: TGTGCCAGCAGCCAAGATCGAGGGACAGGGGGTTTTTCACCCCTCCACTTT.

The J gene is TRBJ2-1, the V gene TRBV7-2; weak D call: TRBD2 (6 bases). CDR1 and CDR2 from the germline V gene are SGHTA and FQGNSA. There are 11 residues in the CDR3. V was clipped by 6 bases and J by 12 bases, with 12 bases between them. Written as DNA, the CDR3 is TGTGCCAGCAGACGGAGCGGGCCGCAGTTCTTC. As protein: CASRRSGPQFF.

CDR3 DNA sequence: TGTGCCATCAGTGATATCGGACTAGCGGGACAGAATGAGCAGTTCTTC. It encodes CAISDIGLAGQNEQFF. V gene TRBV10-3 combines with J gene TRBJ2-1; TRBD2 matches 12 bases. Trimming took 3 bases from V and 7 from J; bases not matched to a gene: 7. From germline, CDR1 is ENHRY and CDR2 SYGVKD. The CDR3 covers 16 residues.

This chain joins TRBV6-5 and TRBJ1-5, with no clear D. CDR1 is MNHEY, CDR2 SVGAGI, per germline. The CDR3 extends over 14 amino acids. Trimming stripped 4 bases from V and 6 bases from J, with 13 bases between. This chain's CDR3 is CASSSLSAGQPQHF. The CDR3 coding sequence is TGTGCCAGCAGTTCCCTTTCAGCGGGTCAGCCCCAGCATTTT.

About this clone: Additional DNA sequences in this sample encode the identical CDR3. The V gene is TRBV9, the J gene TRBJ1-1; 7 bases match TRBD1. The V segment lost 2 bases and the J segment 4 bases; nucleotides outside the gene matches: 2. Germline CDR1 reads SGDLS; CDR2 reads YYNGEE. The length of the CDR3 is 13 residues. CDR3 in amino acids: CASSVQGGTEAFF. Here the CDR3 DNA reads TGTGCCAGCAGCGTCCAGGGGGGCACTGAAGCTTTCTTT.

V gene TRBV5-1 combines with J gene TRBJ1-2; a weak D match, TRBD1 (6 bases). The V and J ends lost 4 bases and 2 bases respectively, with 18 bases between them. Germline V CDR1 and CDR2: SGHRS, YFSETQ. The CDR3 is 16 residues long. The DNA of the CDR3 is TGCGCCAGCAGCCCGGCGGCGGGGGCGTGGAACTATGGCTACACCTTC. Translation: CASSPAAGAWNYGYTF.

The chain has TRBV18 and TRBJ2-5; possible D gene TRBD1, 5 bases. The CDR3 spans 14 residues. Trimming stripped 2 bases from V and 10 bases from J, with 17 bases between. CDR1 and CDR2 from the germline V gene are KGHSH and LQKENI. Here the CDR3 reads CASSPGAERKGQYF. The CDR3 DNA reads as TGTGCCAGCTCACCAGGGGCCGAGAGAAAGGGCCAGTACTTC.

This clone has more than one count but fewer than ten. This chain links TRBV25-1 with TRBJ1-2; unclear D gene. Germline V gene sequence: CDR1 MGHDK, CDR2 SYGVNS. Trimming took off 5 bases at V and 8 bases at J, with 15 bases between the two ends. The CDR3 is made up of 13 amino acids. The chain's CDR3 is CASSRSVFVGYTF. CDR3 coding DNA: TGTGCCAGCAGTCGAAGCGTTTTTGTCGGCTACACCTTC.

CDR3 sequence (DNA): TGCAGCGTTCAACAGGGAAATTCACCCCTCCACTTT. This gives the protein CSVQQGNSPLHF. The rearrangement links TRBV29-1 to TRBJ1-6; a possible D gene is TRBD1 (6 bases). The CDR3 runs 12 residues. Germline lookup yields CDR1 SQVTM and CDR2 ANQGSEA. Deletions cut 5 bases from V and 7 bases from J, with 9 bases between.

Concerning this clone itself: Within the sample, other DNA sequences also encode this same CDR3. This chain links TRBV5-1 with TRBJ1-2; TRBD1 matches 8 bases. J lost 3 bases, V lost 2 bases, and 0 bases had no gene match. This CDR3 is 13 amino acids long. Germline CDR1 and CDR2: SGHRS and YFSETQ. CDR3 bases: TGCGCCAGCAGCTTACAGGGGGACTATGGCTACACCTTC. Residues: CASSLQGDYGYTF.

This clone was seen a few times. J is TRBJ1-2 and V is TRBV5-4; 8 bases map to TRBD1. CDR3 size: 14 residues. The junction had 4 bases not matched to a gene; V was cut back by 1 base and J by 5 bases. Germline CDR1 and CDR2: SGHNT and YYREEE (reference sequence). The CDR3 DNA reads as TGTGCCAGCAGCTTGCAACAGGGGGAATATGGCTACACCTTC. Translating gives CASSLQQGEYGYTF.

The chain joins TRBV25-1 to TRBJ1-1, with D perhaps matching TRBD1 (6 bases). Trimming removed 4 bases from V and 4 bases from J, with 13 bases in between. This CDR3 comprises 14 residues. Per germline, CDR1 MGHDK and CDR2 SYGVNS. The CDR3 DNA is TGTGCCAGCAGTGCGGGACAATCTTTCACTGAAGCTTTCTTT. This translates into CASSAGQSFTEAFF.

The chain has TRBV11-1 and TRBJ2-3; D is perhaps TRBD2 (6 bases). CDR1 and CDR2 (germline): SGHAT, FQDESV (reference sequence). The CDR3 covers 14 residues. V gave up 5 bases and J gave up 4 bases, with 13 bases separating them. CDR3: CASSGRTGPDTQYF. CDR3 nucleotides: TGTGCCAGCAGCGGGAGGACGGGCCCAGATACGCAGTATTTT.

The chain employs TRBV29-1 and TRBJ1-4; 11 positions match TRBD1. Germline values: CDR1 SQVTM, CDR2 ANQGSEA. This CDR3 contains 14 residues. V shed 1 base, J shed 11 bases, and the junction held 6 bases outside the gene matches. CDR3 loop: CSVEVGTGGGKLFF. In DNA form, the CDR3 reads TGCAGCGTTGAAGTCGGGACAGGGGGTGGGAAACTGTTTTTT.

As DNA, the CDR3 is TGTGCCAGCAGTTCGGGGGACCGCCTTTCAAACTATGGCTACACCTTC. Its protein product is CASSSGDRLSNYGYTF. The chain recombines TRBV27 with TRBJ1-2, with D possibly matching TRBD1 (5 bases). Trimming left V 4 bases short and J 2 bases short, with 17 bases between. This CDR3 has 16 amino acids. Germline CDR1 and CDR2: MNHEY and SMNVEV (reference sequence).

The V call is TRBV19, the J call TRBJ2-7; 7 nucleotides line up with TRBD1. This CDR3 comprises 14 residues. CDR1 and CDR2 from the germline V gene are LNHDA and SQIVND (reference sequence). V was clipped by 8 bases and J by 0 bases; unmatched bases: 7. CDR3 amino acids: CASSGTVSSYEQYF. The CDR3 DNA sequence: TGTGCCAGTTCCGGGACAGTAAGCTCCTACGAGCAGTACTTC. The full variable domain, completed using reference TRBV19 and TRBJ2-7, is DGGITQSPKYLFRKEGQNVTLSCEQNLNHDAMYWYRQDPGQGLRLIYYSQIVNDFQKGDIAEGYSVSREKKESFPLTVTSAQKNPTAFYLCASSGTVSSYEQYFGPGTRLTVT.

V and J are TRBV28 and TRBJ2-6, with a possible D match to TRBD1 (5 bases). The V end was cut by 1 base, the J end by 4 bases, with 8 bases between. This CDR3 region has 15 residues. The V gene's germline CDR1 is MDHEN and CDR2 SYDVKM. The CDR3 loop reads CASSLSGIGANVLTF. The CDR3 DNA is TGTGCCAGCAGTTTATCAGGGATCGGGGCCAACGTCCTGACTTTC.

The chain carries TRBV19 and TRBJ1-6; D not resolved. Germline CDR1 reads LNHDA; CDR2 reads SQIVND (reference sequence). V dropped 2 bases and J dropped 9 bases, with 14 bases sitting between them. The CDR3 is 15 residues long. CDR3 in DNA: TGTGCCAGTAGTATACTCGGAGGCAGGTCTTCACCCCTCCACTTT. Translating it yields CASSILGGRSSPLHF.

V is TRBV28 and J is TRBJ2-1, with 16 bases that match TRBD2. This CDR3 has 21 amino acids. The trim removed 5 bases at V and 4 bases at J, leaving 17 bases unmatched. Germline-derived CDR1 and CDR2 are MDHEN and SYDVKM. Here the CDR3 DNA reads TGTGCCAGCAGTCACGGGCCCGGGACTAGCGGGAGGGCTGGACCTTACAATGAGCAGTTCTTC. Translation gives CASSHGPGTSGRAGPYNEQFF.

The rearrangement links TRBV14 to TRBJ2-7; 10 bases map to TRBD2. The ends lost 3 bases at V and 4 bases at J; junction bases unmatched: 3. CDR1 SGHDN and CDR2 FVKESK come from the germline V gene. The CDR3 has 14 amino acids. The CDR3 loop is CASSHGTSVYEQYF. The CDR3 nucleotides are TGTGCCAGCAGCCATGGGACTAGCGTTTACGAGCAGTACTTC.

This chain links TRBV29-1 with TRBJ1-5; D is perhaps TRBD1 (5 bases). This CDR3 contains 13 residues. Germline V gene data show CDR1 as SQVTM and CDR2 as ANQGSEA. With 7 bases removed from V and 9 bases from J, the gap between germline ends came to 19 bases. The CDR3 nucleotides read TGCAGCGACCGGGACTGGGGGGTTTGGCCCCAGCATTTT. The encoded protein is CSDRDWGVWPQHF.